This T cell receptor (beta chain) came from a study of blood T cell repertoires in COVID-19. Study context: Whether acute or convalescent, the COVID-19 samples came from the United States, Italy and Spain. T cells, B-cell-depleted T cells, or PBMCs supplied cDNA or gDNA.

Here immunoSEQ multiplex PCR was the method, and the copy in TCRdb shows in-frame clones only, minus some. The sample lists 200,000 to 250,000 clones, 81% seen once, with 8.9% in the top ten. V was clipped by 4 bases and J by 5 bases, with 10 bases between them. CDR1 is SGHTS, CDR2 YDEGEE, per germline. The CDR3 spans 13 residues. The chain uses TRBV5-8 and TRBJ2-1, with D perhaps matching TRBD2 (5 bases). The sequenced material came from PBMCs or T cells enriched from blood (not recorded which). This TCR was recovered from a woman aged 45-59 years with acute COVID-19. Here the CDR3 DNA reads TGTGCCAGCAGCGCGACCGGGAACAATGAGCAGTTCTTC. Protein sequence: CASSATGNNEQFF.